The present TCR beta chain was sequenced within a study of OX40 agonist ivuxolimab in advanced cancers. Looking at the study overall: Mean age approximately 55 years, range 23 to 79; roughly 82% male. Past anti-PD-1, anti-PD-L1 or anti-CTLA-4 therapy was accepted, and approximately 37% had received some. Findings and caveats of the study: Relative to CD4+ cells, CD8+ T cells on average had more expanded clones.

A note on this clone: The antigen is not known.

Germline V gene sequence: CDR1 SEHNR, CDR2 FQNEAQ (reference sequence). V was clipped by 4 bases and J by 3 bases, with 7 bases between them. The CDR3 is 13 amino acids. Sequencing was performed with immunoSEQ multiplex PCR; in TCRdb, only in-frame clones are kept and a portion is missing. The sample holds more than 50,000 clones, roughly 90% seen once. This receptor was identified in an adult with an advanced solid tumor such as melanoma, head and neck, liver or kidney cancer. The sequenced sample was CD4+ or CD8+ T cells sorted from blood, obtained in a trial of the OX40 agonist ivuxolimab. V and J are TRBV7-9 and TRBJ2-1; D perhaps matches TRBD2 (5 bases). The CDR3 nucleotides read TGTGCCAGCAGCTGGGAGCTCTACAATGAGCAGTTCTTC. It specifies CASSWELYNEQFF. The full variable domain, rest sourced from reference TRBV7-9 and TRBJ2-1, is DTGVSQNPRHKITKRGQNVTFRCDPISEHNRLYWYRQTLGQGPEFLTYFQNEAQLEKSRLLSDRFSAERPKGSFSTLEIQRTEQGDSAMYLCASSWELYNEQFFGPGTRLTVL.